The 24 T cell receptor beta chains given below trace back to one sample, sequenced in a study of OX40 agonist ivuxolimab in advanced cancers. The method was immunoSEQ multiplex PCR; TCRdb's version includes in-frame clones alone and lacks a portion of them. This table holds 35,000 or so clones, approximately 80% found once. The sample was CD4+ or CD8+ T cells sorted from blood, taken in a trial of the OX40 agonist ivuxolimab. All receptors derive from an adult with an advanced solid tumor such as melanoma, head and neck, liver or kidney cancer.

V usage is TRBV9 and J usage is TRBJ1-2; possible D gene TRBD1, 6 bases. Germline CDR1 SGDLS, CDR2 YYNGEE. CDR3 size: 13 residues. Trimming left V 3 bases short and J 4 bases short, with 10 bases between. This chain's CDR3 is CASSAGGSYGYTF. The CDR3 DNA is TGTGCCAGCAGCGCTGGGGGCAGCTATGGCTACACCTTC.

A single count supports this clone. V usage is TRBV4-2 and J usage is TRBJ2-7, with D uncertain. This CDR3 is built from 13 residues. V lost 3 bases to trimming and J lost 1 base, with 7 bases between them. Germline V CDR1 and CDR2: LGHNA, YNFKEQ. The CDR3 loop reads CASSHGSSYEQYF. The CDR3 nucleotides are TGTGCCAGCAGCCATGGAAGTTCCTACGAGCAGTACTTC.

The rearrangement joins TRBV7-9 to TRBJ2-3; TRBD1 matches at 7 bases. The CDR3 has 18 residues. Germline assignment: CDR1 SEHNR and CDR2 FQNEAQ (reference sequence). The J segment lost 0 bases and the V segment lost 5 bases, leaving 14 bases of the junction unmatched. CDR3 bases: TGTGCCAGCAGCGGTCCGGGACAGTACCGGATTAGCACAGATACGCAGTATTTT. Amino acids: CASSGPGQYRISTDTQYF.

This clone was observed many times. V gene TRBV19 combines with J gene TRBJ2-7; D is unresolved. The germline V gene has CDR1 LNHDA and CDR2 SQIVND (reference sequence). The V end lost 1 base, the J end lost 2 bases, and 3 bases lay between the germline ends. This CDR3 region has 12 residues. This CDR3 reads CASSIGAYEQYF. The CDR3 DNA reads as TGTGCCAGTAGTATAGGCGCCTACGAGCAGTACTTC.

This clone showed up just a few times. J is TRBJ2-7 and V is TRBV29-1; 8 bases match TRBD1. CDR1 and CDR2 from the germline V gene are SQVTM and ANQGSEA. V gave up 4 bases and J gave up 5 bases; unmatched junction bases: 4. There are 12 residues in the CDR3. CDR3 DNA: TGCAGCGTTGGGACAGGGATGAACGAGCAGTACTTC. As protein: CSVGTGMNEQYF.

The CDR3 DNA reads TGTGCCAGCAGCTTAGACGTAACAGGAGGCTACACCTTC. Its protein product is CASSLDVTGGYTF. The chain has TRBV11-3 and TRBJ1-2; a possible D gene is TRBD1 (5 bases). Germline V gene lookup returns CDR1 SGHNT and CDR2 YENEEA. This CDR3 has 13 residues. V dropped 0 bases and J dropped 8 bases, with 10 bases sitting between them. Full variable domain (missing parts from reference TRBV11-3 and TRBJ1-2): EAGVVQSPRYKIIEKKQPVAFWCNPISGHNTLYWYLQNLGQGPELLIRYENEEAVDDSQLPKDRFSAERLKGVDSTLKIQPAELGDSAVYLCASSLDVTGGYTFGSGTRLTVV.

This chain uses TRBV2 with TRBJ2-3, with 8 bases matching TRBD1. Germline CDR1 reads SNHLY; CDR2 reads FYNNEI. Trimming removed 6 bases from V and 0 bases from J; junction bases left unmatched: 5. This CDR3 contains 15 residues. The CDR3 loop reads CASSPDRDSTDTQYF. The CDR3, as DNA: TGTGCCAGCAGCCCGGACAGGGACAGCACAGATACGCAGTATTTT. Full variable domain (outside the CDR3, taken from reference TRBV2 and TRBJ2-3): EPEVTQTPSHQVTQMGQEVILRCVPISNHLYFYWYRQILGQKVEFLVSFYNNEISEKSEIFDDQFSVERPDGSNFTLKIRSTKLEDSAMYFCASSPDRDSTDTQYFGPGTRLTVL.

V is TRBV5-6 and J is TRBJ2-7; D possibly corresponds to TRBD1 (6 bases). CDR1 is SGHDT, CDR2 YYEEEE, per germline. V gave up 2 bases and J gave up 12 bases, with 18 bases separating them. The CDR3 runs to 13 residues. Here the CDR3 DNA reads TGTGCCAGCAGCTTATCAACTGGGACATTTGTGTACTTC. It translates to CASSLSTGTFVYF.

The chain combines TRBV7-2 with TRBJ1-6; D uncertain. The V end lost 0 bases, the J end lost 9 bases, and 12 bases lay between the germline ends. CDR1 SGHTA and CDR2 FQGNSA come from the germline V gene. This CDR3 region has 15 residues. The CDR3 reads CASSLAGWTRSPLHF. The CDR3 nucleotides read TGTGCCAGCAGCTTAGCGGGATGGACCCGTTCACCCCTCCACTTT. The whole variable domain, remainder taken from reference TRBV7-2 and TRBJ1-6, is GAGVSQSPSNKVTEKGKDVELRCDPISGHTALYWYRQSLGQGLEFLIYFQGNSAPDKSGLPSDRFSAERTGGSVSTLTIQRTQQEDSAVYLCASSLAGWTRSPLHFGNGTRLTVT.

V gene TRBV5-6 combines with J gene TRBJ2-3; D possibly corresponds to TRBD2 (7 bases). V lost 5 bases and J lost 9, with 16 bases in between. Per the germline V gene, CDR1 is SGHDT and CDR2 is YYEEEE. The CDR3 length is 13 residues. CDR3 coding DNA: TGTGCCAGCAGTTCGGGGGGACACACGACGCAGTATTTT. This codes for CASSSGGHTTQYF.

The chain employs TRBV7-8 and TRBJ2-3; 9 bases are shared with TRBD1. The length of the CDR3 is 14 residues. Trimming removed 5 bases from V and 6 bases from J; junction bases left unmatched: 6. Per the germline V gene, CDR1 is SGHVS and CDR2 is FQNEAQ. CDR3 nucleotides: TGTGCCAGCAGCGGGGACAGGGCAGTCGATACGCAGTATTTT. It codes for CASSGDRAVDTQYF.

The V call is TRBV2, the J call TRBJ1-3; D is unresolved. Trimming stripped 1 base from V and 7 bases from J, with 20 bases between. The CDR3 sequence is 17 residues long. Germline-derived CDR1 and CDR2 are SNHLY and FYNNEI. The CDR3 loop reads CASSEGKMGARANTIYF. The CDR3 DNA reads TGTGCCAGCAGTGAAGGAAAGATGGGTGCGAGGGCTAACACCATATATTTT. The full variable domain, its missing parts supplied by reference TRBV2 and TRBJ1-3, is EPEVTQTPSHQVTQMGQEVILRCVPISNHLYFYWYRQILGQKVEFLVSFYNNEISEKSEIFDDQFSVERPDGSNFTLKIRSTKLEDSAMYFCASSEGKMGARANTIYFGEGSWLTVV.

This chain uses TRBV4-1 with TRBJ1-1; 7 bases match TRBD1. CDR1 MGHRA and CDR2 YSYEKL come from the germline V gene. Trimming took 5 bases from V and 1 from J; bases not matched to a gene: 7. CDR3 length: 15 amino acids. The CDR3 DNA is TGCGCCAGCAGCATGAGGGACAGTTCGAACACTGAAGCTTTCTTT. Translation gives CASSMRDSSNTEAFF.

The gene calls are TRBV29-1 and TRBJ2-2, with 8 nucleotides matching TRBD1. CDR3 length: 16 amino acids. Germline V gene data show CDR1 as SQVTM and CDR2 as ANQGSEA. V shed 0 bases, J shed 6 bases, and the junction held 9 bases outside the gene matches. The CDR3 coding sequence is TGCAGCGTTGAAGATGGCGGACAGGGCGAGTCCGGGGAGCTGTTTTTT. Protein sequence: CSVEDGGQGESGELFF.

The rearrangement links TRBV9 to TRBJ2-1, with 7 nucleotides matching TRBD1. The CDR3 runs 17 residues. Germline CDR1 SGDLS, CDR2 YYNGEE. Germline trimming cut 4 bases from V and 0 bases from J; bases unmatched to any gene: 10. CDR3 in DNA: TGTGCCAGCAGCCCTAGTTCGGGACAGAACTCCTACAATGAGCAGTTCTTC. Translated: CASSPSSGQNSYNEQFF.

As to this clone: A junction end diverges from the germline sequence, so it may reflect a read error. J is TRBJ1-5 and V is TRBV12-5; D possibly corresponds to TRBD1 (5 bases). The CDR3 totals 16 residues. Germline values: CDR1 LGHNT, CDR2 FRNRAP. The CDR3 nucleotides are TGTGCTAGTGGTTCCCCCCTGAGGGGAAGGGATCAACCCCAGCATTTT. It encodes CASGSPLRGRDQPQHF. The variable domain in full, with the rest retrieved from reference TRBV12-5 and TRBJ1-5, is DARVTQTPRHKVTEMGQEVTMRCQPILGHNTVFWYRQTMMQGLELLAYFRNRAPLDDSGMPKDRFSAEMPDATLATLKIQPSEPRDSAVYFCASGSPLRGRDQPQHFGDGTRLSIL.

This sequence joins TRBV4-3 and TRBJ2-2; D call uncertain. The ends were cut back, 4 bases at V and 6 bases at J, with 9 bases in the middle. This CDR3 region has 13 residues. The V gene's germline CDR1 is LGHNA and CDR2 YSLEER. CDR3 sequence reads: CASSPYRPGELFF. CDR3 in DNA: TGCGCCAGCAGCCCCTATAGGCCCGGGGAGCTGTTTTTT.

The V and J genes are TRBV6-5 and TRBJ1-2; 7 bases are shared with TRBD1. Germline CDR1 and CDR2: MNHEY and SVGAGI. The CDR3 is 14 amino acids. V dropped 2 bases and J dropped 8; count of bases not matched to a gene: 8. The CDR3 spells CASSYLQGMGGYTF. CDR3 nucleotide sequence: TGTGCCAGCAGTTACCTACAGGGGATGGGGGGCTACACCTTC.

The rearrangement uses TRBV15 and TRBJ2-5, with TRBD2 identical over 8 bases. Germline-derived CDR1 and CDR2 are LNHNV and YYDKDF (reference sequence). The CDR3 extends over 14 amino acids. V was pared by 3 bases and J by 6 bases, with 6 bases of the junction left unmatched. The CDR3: CATSSSGTAQTQYF. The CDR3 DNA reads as TGTGCCACCAGCAGTAGCGGGACCGCCCAGACCCAGTACTTC. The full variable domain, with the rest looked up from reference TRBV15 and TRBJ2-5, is DAMVIQNPRYQVTQFGKPVTLSCSQTLNHNVMYWYQQKSSQAPKLLFHYYDKDFNNEADTPDNFQSRRPNTSFCFLDIRSPGLGDTAMYLCATSSSGTAQTQYFGPGTRLLVL.

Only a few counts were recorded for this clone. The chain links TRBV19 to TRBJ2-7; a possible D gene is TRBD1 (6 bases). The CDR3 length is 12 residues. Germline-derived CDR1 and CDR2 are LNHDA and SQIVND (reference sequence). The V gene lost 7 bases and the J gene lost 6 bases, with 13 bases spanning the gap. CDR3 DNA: TGTGCCAGTACTGACAGGATAGGCGAGCAGTACTTC. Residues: CASTDRIGEQYF.

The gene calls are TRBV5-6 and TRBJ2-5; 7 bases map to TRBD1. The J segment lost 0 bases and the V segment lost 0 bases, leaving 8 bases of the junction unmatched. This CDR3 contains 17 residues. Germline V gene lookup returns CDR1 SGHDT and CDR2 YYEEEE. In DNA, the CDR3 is TGTGCCAGCAGCTTGGAGGGACGAGACAGGGACCAAGAGACCCAGTACTTC. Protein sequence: CASSLEGRDRDQETQYF.

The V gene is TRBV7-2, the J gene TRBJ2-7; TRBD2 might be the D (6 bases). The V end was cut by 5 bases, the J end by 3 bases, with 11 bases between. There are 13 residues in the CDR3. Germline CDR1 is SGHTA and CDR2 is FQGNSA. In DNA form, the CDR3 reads TGTGCCAGCAGCGACCCGGGAGACTACGAGCAGTACTTC. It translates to CASSDPGDYEQYF.

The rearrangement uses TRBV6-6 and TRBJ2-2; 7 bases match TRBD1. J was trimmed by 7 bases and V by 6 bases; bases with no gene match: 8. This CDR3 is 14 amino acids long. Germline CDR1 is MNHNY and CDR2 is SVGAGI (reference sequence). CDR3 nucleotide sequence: TGTGCCAGCAGGACAGGGCCTCTCGGCGGGGAGCTGTTTTTT. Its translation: CASRTGPLGGELFF.

For the CDR3, the DNA is TGCGCCAGCAGCTTGGTTGGGTTGGGGAACACTGAAGCTTTCTTT. The encoded protein is CASSLVGLGNTEAFF. The chain links TRBV5-1 to TRBJ1-1; no definite D call. The CDR3 spans 15 residues. Trimming pared 0 bases from V and 1 base from J, leaving 10 bases between. In germline, CDR1 is SGHRS, CDR2 YFSETQ. The complete variable domain, with remaining parts taken from reference TRBV5-1 and TRBJ1-1, reads KAGVTQTPRYLIKTRGQQVTLSCSPISGHRSVSWYQQTPGQGLQFLFEYFSETQRNKGNFPGRFSGRQFSNSRSEMNVSTLELGDSALYLCASSLVGLGNTEAFFGQGTRLTVV.